A single sample gave rise to the 21 T cell receptor beta chains below, sequenced in a study of blood T cell repertoires in COVID-19. Assay used: immunoSEQ multiplex PCR; TCRdb lists only in-frame clones, some missing. This table holds about 140,000 clones, over 60% found once. Sequenced sample: peripheral blood. The receptors were gathered from a woman in her forties or fifties with active or convalescent COVID-19.

This clone was picked up one time. The chain carries TRBV7-2 and TRBJ1-2; 7 bases map to TRBD1. The V and J ends lost 0 bases and 5 bases, in that order; junction bases with no gene match: 3. CDR3 size: 14 residues. Germline lookup yields CDR1 SGHTA and CDR2 FQGNSA. The CDR3 loop is CASSLAGRGYGYTF. CDR3 DNA: TGTGCCAGCAGCTTAGCAGGCAGGGGGTATGGCTACACCTTC.

This chain joins TRBV7-9 and TRBJ1-2; 7 bases fit TRBD1. Germline assignment: CDR1 SEHNR and CDR2 FQNEAQ (reference sequence). V gave up 0 bases and J gave up 2 bases; unmatched junction bases: 0. The length of the CDR3 is 14 residues. For the CDR3, the DNA is TGTGCCAGCAGCTTAGCGGACAGGAACTATGGCTACACCTTC. Protein sequence: CASSLADRNYGYTF. Combining the CDR3 with reference TRBV7-9 and TRBJ1-2 gives the whole variable domain DTGVSQNPRHKITKRGQNVTFRCDPISEHNRLYWYRQTLGQGPEFLTYFQNEAQLEKSRLLSDRFSAERPKGSFSTLEIQRTEQGDSAMYLCASSLADRNYGYTFGSGTRLTVV.

This clone was seen a handful of times. In the same sample, other DNA sequences code for this CDR3. The V call is TRBV5-4, the J call TRBJ2-7, with 10 nucleotides matching TRBD1. The CDR3 is 14 residues long. Germline assignment: CDR1 SGHNT and CDR2 YYREEE (reference sequence). V shed 0 bases and J 6 bases; nucleotides not matched to a gene: 3. CDR3 nucleotides: TGTGCCAGCAGCTTGGGGACAGGGGGGGGCGAGCAGTACTTC. As protein: CASSLGTGGGEQYF.

Only a few counts were recorded for this clone. The J gene is TRBJ1-2, the V gene TRBV3-1 (or the pseudogene TRBV3-2); D not resolved. Germline V gene data show CDR1 as LGHDT and CDR2 as YNNKEL (reference sequence). Trimming pared 0 bases from V and 4 bases from J, leaving 9 bases between. The CDR3 spans 14 residues. The CDR3 nucleotides read TGTGCCAGCAGCCAAGATAGATATAGCTATGGCTACACCTTC. Translated: CASSQDRYSYGYTF.

The chain uses TRBV7-9 and TRBJ1-2, with D possibly TRBD1 on 6 matching bases. The length of the CDR3 is 15 residues. Germline V CDR1 and CDR2: SEHNR, FQNEAQ (reference sequence). V was pared by 6 bases and J by 3 bases, with 17 bases between. The CDR3 region has the DNA TGTGCCAGCAGTCTCTCAGGCAAGGGGGACTATGGCTACACCTTC. It codes for CASSLSGKGDYGYTF.

The V and J genes are TRBV30 and TRBJ1-1, with D tentatively TRBD1 (5 bases). V lost 1 base to trimming and J lost 8 bases, with 8 bases between them. Germline lookup yields CDR1 GTSNPN and CDR2 SVGIG (reference sequence). The CDR3 length is 11 residues. This CDR3 is CAWSGQLEAFF. CDR3 DNA: TGTGCCTGGAGTGGACAGTTGGAAGCTTTCTTT.

The chain uses TRBV4-3 and TRBJ1-2; tentatively, D is TRBD1 (5 bases). V was cut by 2 bases and J by 8 bases, with 12 bases left in between. Germline V CDR1 and CDR2: LGHNA, YSLEER. CDR3 length equals 13 residues. CDR3 sequence reads: CASSQTDGGGYTF. CDR3 nucleotides: TGCGCCAGCAGCCAAACCGATGGGGGGGGCTACACCTTC.

This clone was seen only once. The chain couples TRBV23-1 to TRBJ1-2, with D perhaps TRBD1 (6 bases). TRBV23-1 is an ORF, with its function uncertain. Between the trimmed V and J ends, which lost 2 bases and 8 bases, there was a span of 12 bases. The length of the CDR3 is 13 residues. The CDR3 here is CASSQGYTGGYTF. The CDR3 DNA reads as TGCGCCAGCAGTCAAGGGTATACAGGGGGCTACACCTTC.

This clone was seen a single time. The CDR3 spells CASSRRDRGHEQYF. Here the CDR3 DNA reads TGTGCCAGCAGCCGCCGGGACAGGGGTCACGAGCAGTACTTC. The genes are TRBV4-2 and TRBJ2-7, with 10 bases lining up with TRBD1. CDR3 length: 14 amino acids. Germline assignment: CDR1 LGHNA and CDR2 YNFKEQ. V lost 4 bases to trimming and J lost 5 bases; unmatched junction nucleotides: 5.

The J gene is TRBJ2-5, the V gene TRBV5-8; D call uncertain. CDR1 is SGHTS and CDR2 is YDEGEE in the germline V gene. The CDR3 extends over 13 amino acids. Trimming removed 1 base from V and 3 bases from J, with 7 bases in between. CDR3 protein: CASSLRVEETQYF. For the CDR3, the DNA is TGTGCCAGCAGCTTGAGAGTCGAAGAGACCCAGTACTTC.

The DNA of the CDR3 is TGTGCCAGCAGCTTATTACAGGGCGTGATAGCTAACTATGGCTACACCTTC. This codes for CASSLLQGVIANYGYTF. This chain uses TRBV5-6 with TRBJ1-2, with D perhaps matching TRBD1 (6 bases). In germline, CDR1 is SGHDT, CDR2 YYEEEE. This CDR3 has 17 amino acids. Between the trimmed V and J ends, which lost 2 bases and 0 bases, there was a span of 17 bases. The whole variable domain, filled in from reference TRBV5-6 and TRBJ1-2, reads DAGVTQSPTHLIKTRGQQVTLRCSPKSGHDTVSWYQQALGQGPQFIFQYYEEEERQRGNFPDRFSGHQFPNYSSELNVNALLLGDSALYLCASSLLQGVIANYGYTFGSGTRLTVV.

The chain uses TRBV7-2 and TRBJ2-3; D possibly corresponds to TRBD2 (6 bases). The CDR3 loop spans 15 amino acids. Germline CDR1 reads SGHTA; CDR2 reads FQGNSA. Deletions cut 5 bases from V and 6 bases from J, with 18 bases between. CDR3 amino acids: CASSPAGLETDTQYF. The CDR3 coding sequence is TGTGCCAGCAGCCCTGCGGGGCTCGAAACGGATACGCAGTATTTT.

The chain recombines TRBV21-1 with TRBJ1-4; the table's D call of TRBD1 was not tested on the DNA. TRBV21-1 is listed as a pseudogene. CDR3 length equals 18 residues. The CDR3 sequence: CASSPIFRGQRINEKLFF. In nucleotides, the CDR3 is TGTGCCAGCAGTCCTATTTTTAGGGGGCAGCGGATTAATGAAAAACTGTTTTTT.

The rearrangement uses TRBV4-3 and TRBJ1-2, with 9 bases that match TRBD1. Unmatched junction bases numbered 9, after V lost 0 bases and J lost 4 bases. The CDR3 extends over 17 amino acids. The germline gives CDR1 LGHNA, CDR2 YSLEER. The CDR3 loop reads CASSQDPFTGGGYGYTF. The DNA for the CDR3 is TGCGCCAGCAGCCAAGACCCCTTTACAGGGGGCGGCTATGGCTACACCTTC.

V is TRBV15 and J is TRBJ2-1, with 7 positions matching TRBD2. V lost 1 base, J lost 8 bases, and 5 bases stayed unmatched. There are 14 residues in the CDR3. CDR1 is LNHNV and CDR2 is YYDKDF in the germline V gene (reference sequence). In DNA, the CDR3 is TGTGCCACCAGCAGAGGAGATCGGGGGGATGAGCAGTTCTTC. This encodes CATSRGDRGDEQFF. Based on the CDR3 plus reference TRBV15 and TRBJ2-1, the full variable domain is DAMVIQNPRYQVTQFGKPVTLSCSQTLNHNVMYWYQQKSSQAPKLLFHYYDKDFNNEADTPDNFQSRRPNTSFCFLDIRSPGLGDTAMYLCATSRGDRGDEQFFGPGTRLTVL.

The J gene is TRBJ2-7, the V gene TRBV6-5, with TRBD1 matching over 9 bases. This CDR3 contains 13 residues. With V trimmed by 10 bases and J by 7 bases, 11 bases remained unmatched. The germline V gene has CDR1 MNHEY and CDR2 SVGAGI. The CDR3 here is CATKRDRVGEQYF. The CDR3 region has the DNA TGTGCCACCAAAAGGGACAGGGTTGGAGAGCAGTACTTC.

This clone occurred once. This chain uses TRBV20-1 with TRBJ1-2; no definite D call. Germline CDR1 reads DFQATT; CDR2 reads SNEGSKA (reference sequence). The CDR3 covers 11 residues. V lost 8 bases and J lost 7, with 14 bases in between. CDR3 in amino acids: CSPRGERGYTF. The CDR3 nucleotides are TGCAGTCCCCGAGGAGAGCGTGGCTACACCTTC.

Of note for this clone: The sample contains more than one DNA sequence encoding this CDR3. This chain joins TRBV6-6 and TRBJ1-2; TRBD1 might be the D (6 bases). Deletions cut 2 bases from V and 6 bases from J, with 16 bases between. The germline gives CDR1 MNHNY, CDR2 SVGAGI (reference sequence). CDR3 length: 15 residues. CDR3 sequence (DNA): TGTGCCAGCAGTTACCGGGAACAGGGCGTTGATGGCTACACCTTC. Translated, it gives CASSYREQGVDGYTF.

This rearrangement joins TRBV5-1 to TRBJ2-7, with 9 bases matching TRBD2. Germline V lookup: CDR1 SGHRS, CDR2 YFSETQ. The CDR3 totals 17 residues. Trimming at V came to 6 bases and at J to 4 bases, leaving 17 bases not matched to a gene. The CDR3 region is CASNPGLGVAGVYEQYF. The CDR3 bases are TGCGCCAGCAATCCAGGACTGGGGGTAGCGGGAGTGTACGAGCAGTACTTC. The full variable domain, in which reference TRBV5-1 and TRBJ2-7 provide the parts outside the CDR3, is KAGVTQTPRYLIKTRGQQVTLSCSPISGHRSVSWYQQTPGQGLQFLFEYFSETQRNKGNFPGRFSGRQFSNSRSEMNVSTLELGDSALYLCASNPGLGVAGVYEQYFGPGTRLTVT.

The chain joins TRBV9 to TRBJ1-4, with TRBD1 matching 8 bases. V shed 0 bases, J shed 8 bases, and the junction held 6 bases outside the gene matches. Germline CDR1 and CDR2: SGDLS and YYNGEE. CDR3 length: 15 amino acids. Here the CDR3 DNA reads TGTGCCAGCAGCGTAGACAGGGGGAGGAGGGAAAAACTGTTTTTT. Protein product: CASSVDRGRREKLFF. The whole variable domain, remainder taken from reference TRBV9 and TRBJ1-4, is DSGVTQTPKHLITATGQRVTLRCSPRSGDLSVYWYQQSLDQGLQFLIQYYNGEERAKGNILERFSAQQFPDLHSELNLSSLELGDSALYFCASSVDRGRREKLFFGSGTQLSVL.

The chain has TRBV28 and TRBJ1-2; D remains ambiguous. CDR1 and CDR2 from the germline V gene are MDHEN and SYDVKM. V lost 8 bases to trimming and J lost 6 bases, with 13 bases between them. The CDR3 length is 12 residues. CDR3 protein: CASRAPSDGYTF. In DNA, the CDR3 is TGTGCCAGCCGAGCCCCGTCGGATGGCTACACCTTC.